The clone carrying this T cell receptor beta chain was counted a single time. What it binds is unknown. The source of the sample is a study of blood T cells in healthy people across ages. Study-wide points: More naive CD4+ cells and higher diversity were found in long-lived than in aged donors. The fall in TCR beta diversity per million T cells was roughly linear with age. CMV infection status of these donors was not known. Diversity was estimated from one million T cells, and these estimates were considered underestimates.

The V end was cut by 2 bases, the J end by 5 bases, with 13 bases between. Germline loops: CDR1 MDHEN, CDR2 SYDVKM. The CDR3 totals 14 residues. Alongside a J-beta primer mix, a sample-barcoded 5' primer served in a second PCR lasting about 6 to 11 cycles. A single record per CDR3 protein comes from TCRdb applying MiXCR to the 5' RACE reads. The sample shows about 680,000 distinct CDR3 sequences, roughly 50% of them seen only once. The clonotype was recovered from a woman aged 60-75 years in good health. Sequenced sample: blood. V is TRBV28 and J is TRBJ2-7; tentatively, D is TRBD2 (6 bases). Written as DNA, the CDR3 is TGTGCCAGCAGTTTAGGGGAGGTGACCCACGAGCAGTACTTC. Encoded protein: CASSLGEVTHEQYF.